This TCR beta chain was sequenced during a study of radiation and T cells in renal cell carcinoma (dated by TCRdb to 2019 to 2021). Looking at the study overall: Samples came from a clinical trial, in which primary renal cell carcinomas received 15 Gy stereotactic body radiation therapy followed by nephrectomy 4 weeks later. TCR beta sequencing covered fewer than 60 samples in total, comprising some 25 tumors and roughly 27 peripheral blood samples. A total of 4 million to 5 million unique CDR3 nucleotide sequences, encoding 2.7 million or so unique CDR3 amino acid sequences, were found across all 50 or so samples.

Concerning this clone: It lacks a known antigen. The input lacks base qualities; no much larger clone sits a single base away.

Following the manufacturer's recommendations, the immunoSEQ kit was used to generate TCR beta libraries from genomic DNA. To prepare the libraries, a first multiplex PCR with proprietary primers was run, followed by a second PCR that added unique barcodes, and a bead cleanup was done after each round. Each sample batch included a kit-provided positive control reaction and a negative control reaction. The final libraries underwent checking on an Agilent 4200 TapeStation D1000 ScreenTape, volumetric pooling, and quantification by qPCR. Sequencing ran on an Illumina NextSeq500 with a MidOutput 150-cycle cartridge, using 156 Read1 and 15 Index1 cycles with kit custom primers. The pooled library was loaded at 1.0 pM, and about 19% PhiX control was spiked in. In the authors' own workflow: Vendor-processed data were analyzed in R, with a clonotype defined as all T cells sharing the same CDR3 nucleotide sequence. In the clone abundance analyses, frequencies in each sample were normalized to that sample's 10,000 most abundant clones. Public T cell clones, averaging fewer than five per sample, were removed before analysis. A difference in abundance of at least 32-fold between compartments was used to define tumor-enriched and baseline blood-enriched clonotypes. Clonotypes expanded or contracted between blood time points were identified with a beta-binomial differential abundance model. Tumor-blood repertoire similarity was measured with the Baroni-Urbani and Buser coefficient, and groups were compared using two-tailed Wilcoxon tests in R. TCRdb re-hosts the immuneACCESS table, in-frame sequences only. Its copies lack some clones; in the studies checked, an unresolved V gene accounts for under half of them, and the cause for the rest is not known. V, J and clone size reflect that table, while D and trimming were determined from the DNA. This sample is represented by some 150,000 clones; roughly 80% of them were singletons. The top ten clonotypes cover under 30% of the sample.

Study-wide findings and limitations: Because pretreatment tumor biopsies were not available, the study could not determine whether clonotypes were already present within the tumor at baseline. Dynamics of the blood repertoire were not tracked past 4 weeks after treatment. In blood, the top tumor clonotypes increased from baseline to 2 weeks after radiation and then shrank by 4 weeks, which suggests a temporary expansion of tumor-resident clones. With a single-armed trial design, the study had no way to address how radiation dose or scheduling affects the TCR repertoire.

V ends up 1 base short and J 7 bases short, with an unmatched junction base count of 4. The CDR3 sequence holds 13 residues, the cysteine and phenylalanine included. The entry retains the CDR3 DNA only, 39 bases that are in frame from base 1. From a lookup of the germline V gene, CDR1 and CDR2 are LGHNA and YSLEER. This specimen's time point label, per the study, means: baseline pretreatment blood. According to the study, the label for this sample's treatment or condition signals: 15 Gy SBRT to primary tumor, nephrectomy 4 weeks later. To follow tumor-enriched clonotypes, serial peripheral blood was collected from radiation-treated patients at baseline and at 2 weeks and 4 weeks after SBRT. Every patient had renal cell carcinoma of clear cell pathology. The QIAamp DNA Blood Mini Kit (Qiagen) was used to prepare genomic DNA for TCR sequencing. Samples were included in the analyses only if all quality control checks were passed.

The rearranged chain carries TRBV4-3 and TRBJ2-7; 7 junctional bases match TRBD1. The material was blood, obtained from a patient whose treatment included radiotherapy and nephrectomy. The origin of this receptor is a woman aged 50 to 60 with renal cell carcinoma. The CDR3 has the sequence CASSQVQGLEQYF. The nucleotides are TGCGCCAGCAGCCAAGTACAGGGGCTTGAGCAGTACTTC.